These 20 T cell receptor beta chains were sequenced from one sample in a study of a mutant IDH1 vaccine in newly diagnosed glioma. TCRdb's table, derived via immunoSEQ multiplex PCR, lists solely in-frame clones and lacks some. The data contain approximately 100,000 clones, roughly 89% of them seen just once; the ten biggest clones take up less than 0.65%. Time point given: baseline, week 1 (first vaccination visit). As to treatment: pre-vaccination baseline after standard-of-care therapy. The specimen comprised PBMCs, sampled from a glioma patient treated with radiotherapy, temozolomide or both. The receptors here all came from a woman aged 50 to 60 with glioma.

This rearrangement joins TRBV5-1 to TRBJ2-7; 10 positions match TRBD2. J was trimmed by 4 bases and V by 5 bases; bases with no gene match: 6. CDR1 is SGHRS and CDR2 is YFSETQ in the germline V gene. The CDR3 consists of 14 residues. In DNA, the CDR3 is TGCGCCAGCAGTTTCCCGGGACTAGCGTACGAGCAGTACTTC. Translating gives CASSFPGLAYEQYF. Full variable domain (missing parts from reference TRBV5-1 and TRBJ2-7): KAGVTQTPRYLIKTRGQQVTLSCSPISGHRSVSWYQQTPGQGLQFLFEYFSETQRNKGNFPGRFSGRQFSNSRSEMNVSTLELGDSALYLCASSFPGLAYEQYFGPGTRLTVT.

In nucleotides, the CDR3 is TGTGCCAGCAGTTTTCCGGGCGGGGAGGCTGGAAACACCATATATTTT. It translates to CASSFPGGEAGNTIYF. V gene TRBV6-6 combines with J gene TRBJ1-3, with D unclear. The CDR3 has 16 amino acids. Trimming cost V 4 bases and J 2 bases, with 15 bases left between them. Germline CDR1 MNHNY, CDR2 SVGAGI (reference sequence).

The chain combines TRBV28 with TRBJ2-3; 9 bases map to TRBD2. The CDR3 runs to 16 residues. Germline V gives CDR1 MDHEN, CDR2 SYDVKM. Unmatched junction bases numbered 7, after V lost 6 bases and J lost 0 bases. CDR3 in DNA: TGTGCCAGCAGCCCCGGACTAGCGTCTAGCACAGATACGCAGTATTTT. As protein: CASSPGLASSTDTQYF. The entire variable domain, with the rest obtained from reference TRBV28 and TRBJ2-3, is as follows: DVKVTQSSRYLVKRTGEKVFLECVQDMDHENMFWYRQDPGLGLRLIYFSYDVKMKEKGDIPEGYSVSREKKERFSLILESASTNQTSMYLCASSPGLASSTDTQYFGPGTRLTVL.

This clone was counted a single time. The chain employs TRBV28 and TRBJ1-5; a weak D match, TRBD1 (6 bases). The CDR3 contains 18 residues. CDR1 and CDR2 from the germline V gene are MDHEN and SYDVKM. The V and J ends lost 4 bases and 6 bases respectively, with 25 bases between them. The CDR3 bases are TGTGCCAGCAGTTACTCTTTTTGGGGCAGGGGTATCGTTCAGCCCCAGCATTTT. Translated: CASSYSFWGRGIVQPQHF.

The V call is TRBV10-3, the J call TRBJ1-4, with a tentative D call TRBD1 (5 bases). The V and J ends lost 3 bases and 0 bases respectively, with 23 bases between them. This CDR3 contains 20 residues. Germline V gene lookup returns CDR1 ENHRY and CDR2 SYGVKD. The CDR3 sequence is CAISDYLSTAGVATNEKLFF. Here the CDR3 DNA reads TGTGCCATCAGTGATTACCTGTCGACAGCTGGCGTTGCAACTAATGAAAAACTGTTTTTT.

This chain connects TRBV6-5 to TRBJ2-7; either TRBD1 or TRBD2 may fit D (6 bases each). The CDR3 consists of 16 residues. CDR1 is MNHEY and CDR2 is SVGAGI in the germline V gene. V was shortened by 3 bases and J by 6 bases, with 21 bases between the two germline ends. The CDR3 DNA is TGTGCCAGCAGTTATTCGGGGACGGGGGCCTACTCCGAGCAGTACTTC. Amino acid sequence: CASSYSGTGAYSEQYF.

This chain joins TRBV10-3 and TRBJ1-2; the match to TRBD1 covers 9 bases. The ends lost 6 bases at V and 8 bases at J; junction bases unmatched: 16. The CDR3 is 16 amino acids. The germline V gene encodes CDR1 ENHRY and CDR2 SYGVKD. As DNA, the CDR3 is TGTGCCATCAGACCCACCCCTAAGGACAGGGGCAGGGGCTACACCTTC. Its translation: CAIRPTPKDRGRGYTF.

This sequence joins TRBV7-8 and TRBJ2-4; 13 bases match TRBD2. The length of the CDR3 is 16 residues. With 5 bases clipped from V and 4 bases from J, the junction kept 5 bases outside the gene matches. The germline CDR1 and CDR2 sequences are SGHVS and FQNEAQ. The CDR3 DNA reads as TGTGCCAGCAGCCTATGGACTAGCGGGAGAAAAAACATTCAGTACTTC. Residues: CASSLWTSGRKNIQYF.

The chain recombines TRBV4-1 with TRBJ1-5; D unresolved. CDR1 is MGHRA and CDR2 is YSYEKL in the germline V gene. The V and J ends lost 4 bases and 10 bases respectively, with 17 bases between them. The CDR3 runs to 14 residues. CDR3 sequence: CASSPPSPEGPQHF. The CDR3 DNA follows: TGCGCCAGCAGCCCTCCCTCTCCGGAGGGCCCCCAGCATTTT.

The genes are TRBV9 and TRBJ1-3, with no clear D. The CDR3 totals 15 residues. Germline V gene lookup returns CDR1 SGDLS and CDR2 YYNGEE. With 4 bases removed from V and 4 bases from J, the gap between germline ends came to 15 bases. This CDR3 is CASSPDGLKGNTIYF. DNA of the CDR3: TGTGCCAGCAGCCCCGACGGCTTAAAAGGAAACACCATATATTTT.

This clone was recorded only once. CDR3 nucleotide sequence: TGTGCCAGTAGTATTCCGGGGGAGCCCCAGCATTTT. It translates to CASSIPGEPQHF. The J gene is TRBJ1-5, the V gene TRBV19; D is possibly TRBD1 (5 bases). Germline loops: CDR1 LNHDA, CDR2 SQIVND (reference sequence). This CDR3 is built from 12 residues. V shed 3 bases and J shed 8 bases, with 8 bases lying between them.

The chain joins TRBV11-3 to TRBJ1-4; D not resolved. The CDR3 contains 12 residues. Germline loops: CDR1 SGHNT, CDR2 YENEEA. The V gene lost 0 bases and the J gene lost 7 bases, with 3 bases spanning the gap. CDR3 sequence reads: CASSLDGEKLFF. The DNA for the CDR3 is TGTGCCAGCAGCTTAGATGGTGAAAAACTGTTTTTT.

This clone occurred once. The V gene is TRBV6-5, the J gene TRBJ2-7; TRBD1 matches at 10 bases. V was pared by 2 bases and J by 5 bases, with 0 bases of the junction left unmatched. The CDR3 has 13 residues. Looked up from germline, CDR1 is MNHEY and CDR2 is SVGAGI. The CDR3 is CASSYGTGDEQYF. CDR3 nucleotide sequence: TGTGCCAGCAGTTACGGGACAGGGGACGAGCAGTACTTC.

The chain is built from TRBV27 and TRBJ2-7, with D perhaps matching TRBD2 (5 bases). This CDR3 comprises 16 residues. Germline V gives CDR1 MNHEY, CDR2 SMNVEV (reference sequence). The V and J ends lost 2 bases and 7 bases respectively, with 21 bases between them. The CDR3 DNA follows: TGTGCCAGCAGTTTAGAGGGCCGGAACACCCCCGGGGAGCAGTACTTC. Translated: CASSLEGRNTPGEQYF.

The sample holds one count of this clone. The genes are TRBV5-1 and TRBJ2-2; D not resolved. This CDR3 is 14 amino acids long. Germline values: CDR1 SGHRS, CDR2 YFSETQ. Trimming cost V 0 bases and J 4 bases, with 7 bases left between them. CDR3: CASSLGVTTGELFF. The DNA for the CDR3 is TGCGCCAGCAGCTTGGGGGTAACCACCGGGGAGCTGTTTTTT.

The V gene is TRBV7-8, the J gene TRBJ1-2; D unclear. Trimming shortened V by 1 base and J by 0 bases, and 6 bases separated the two germline ends. Germline values: CDR1 SGHVS, CDR2 FQNEAQ. The CDR3 extends over 14 amino acids. The CDR3 DNA reads TGTGCCAGCAGCTTAGAGGGAGCTAACTATGGCTACACCTTC. Its protein product is CASSLEGANYGYTF.

The rearrangement links TRBV6-5 to TRBJ1-1; D uncertain. V gave up 1 base and J gave up 2 bases, with 5 bases separating them. CDR1 MNHEY and CDR2 SVGAGI come from the germline V gene. The CDR3 has 13 residues. In DNA form, the CDR3 reads TGTGCCAGCAGTTACTGGGCTAACACTGAAGCTTTCTTT. Its protein is CASSYWANTEAFF.

The chain's CDR3 is CASSSLGIMNTEAFF. In nucleotides, the CDR3 is TGTGCCAGCAGTTCCCTAGGGATCATGAACACTGAAGCTTTCTTT. The chain combines TRBV6-6 with TRBJ1-1; D is ambiguous. The length of the CDR3 is 15 residues. V was pared by 4 bases and J by 0 bases, with 12 bases between. CDR1 and CDR2 from the germline V gene are MNHNY and SVGAGI (reference sequence).

The chain is built from TRBV7-2 and TRBJ2-7; 11 bases are shared with TRBD2. In germline, CDR1 is SGHTA, CDR2 FQGNSA. The CDR3 spans 16 residues. V lost 6 bases and J lost 0; bases outside the gene matches: 7. The CDR3 protein is CASRRPGTSGSYEQYF. For the CDR3, the DNA is TGTGCCAGCAGACGGCCTGGGACTAGCGGCTCCTACGAGCAGTACTTC.

The V call is TRBV4-1, the J call TRBJ1-5; no definite D call. Trimming took 1 base from V and 6 from J, leaving 10 bases between them. The CDR3 spans 14 residues. Germline V lookup: CDR1 MGHRA, CDR2 YSYEKL. The DNA of the CDR3 is TGCGCCAGCAGCCAAGTCGGGTCCAGTCAGCCCCAGCATTTT. Protein sequence: CASSQVGSSQPQHF.